A single sample is the source of the 23 T cell receptor beta chains below, sequenced in a study of CD8+ T cells in alopecia areata. RNA was extracted and reverse transcribed into cDNA as the sequencing template. Measured with immunoSEQ multiplex PCR; TCRdb has only the in-frame clones, and not every one. There are 150,000 or so clones in the sample; approximately 45% occur only once, and more than 6.5% lies in the top ten. Input material: CD4+ T cells sorted from blood. The receptor set was obtained from a human donor with alopecia areata.

V usage is TRBV6-5 and J usage is TRBJ2-7; D perhaps matches TRBD1 (6 bases). V lost 5 bases to trimming and J lost 7 bases, with 9 bases between them. The CDR3 loop spans 11 amino acids. Germline assignment: CDR1 MNHEY and CDR2 SVGAGI. DNA for the CDR3: TGTGCCAGCAGTGCAGGACAGGAGCAGTACTTC. This gives the protein CASSAGQEQYF.

In this sample, this clone turned up a few times. This chain links TRBV4-1 with TRBJ2-2; D is tentatively TRBD1 or TRBD2 (5 bases each). Trimming took 1 base from V and 4 from J, leaving 10 bases between them. The V gene's germline CDR1 is MGHRA and CDR2 YSYEKL. CDR3 size: 15 residues. In DNA form, the CDR3 reads TGCGCCAGCAGCCAAGCCGGGGCGCTCACCGGGGAGCTGTTTTTT. It encodes CASSQAGALTGELFF.

This clone is a singleton in its sample. The chain is built from TRBV30 and TRBJ1-1, with unresolved D. This CDR3 contains 11 residues. The germline gives CDR1 GTSNPN, CDR2 SVGIG (reference sequence). The V and J ends lost 1 base and 7 bases respectively, with 7 bases between them. In nucleotides, the CDR3 is TGTGCCTGGAGTGCCAGACTTGAAGCTTTCTTT. Protein sequence: CAWSARLEAFF.

The chain employs TRBV11-2 and TRBJ1-2, with D possibly being TRBD1 (6 bases). Looked up from germline, CDR1 is SGHAT and CDR2 is FQNNGV. Trimming left V 1 base short and J 8 bases short, with 11 bases between. The CDR3 sequence is 13 residues long. DNA for the CDR3: TGTGCCAGCAGCTTAGCCGTCGGGGGCGGCTACACCTTC. Its protein product is CASSLAVGGGYTF.

This clone was seen a handful of times. The J gene is TRBJ2-5, the V gene TRBV9, with TRBD2 matching 10 bases. This CDR3 has 15 residues. The germline V gene encodes CDR1 SGDLS and CDR2 YYNGEE. V dropped 0 bases and J dropped 5; count of bases not matched to a gene: 4. DNA of the CDR3: TGTGCCAGCAGCGTAGGAGCGGGAGGGCTGGAGACCCAGTACTTC. It is translated as CASSVGAGGLETQYF.

The chain uses TRBV5-4 and TRBJ2-5, with TRBD2 identical over 7 bases. The CDR3 is 16 amino acids. Trimming took 1 base from V and 5 from J; bases not matched to a gene: 11. CDR1 is SGHNT, CDR2 YYREEE, per germline (reference sequence). The CDR3 DNA reads as TGTGCCAGCAGCTTGATCTTGGCGGGAGATCTGGAGACCCAGTACTTC. Protein product: CASSLILAGDLETQYF.

In this sample, this clone turned up a few times. This chain connects TRBV28 to TRBJ2-5; D gene unclear. The germline V gene encodes CDR1 MDHEN and CDR2 SYDVKM. Trimming took off 5 bases at V and 5 bases at J, with 9 bases between the two ends. The CDR3 extends over 12 amino acids. CDR3 coding DNA: TGTGCCAGCAGTGGCCACGGGGAGACCCAGTACTTC. Protein sequence: CASSGHGETQYF.

The chain uses TRBV7-8 and TRBJ2-5; perhaps TRBD2 as D (6 bases). Germline V gene lookup returns CDR1 SGHVS and CDR2 FQNEAQ. V lost 5 bases and J 4 bases, leaving 20 bases between the germline ends. The CDR3 covers 16 residues. The CDR3 here is CASSLKGGRLGETQYF. DNA of the CDR3: TGTGCCAGCAGCCTAAAAGGAGGGCGCTTGGGAGAGACCCAGTACTTC.

The chain recombines TRBV28 with TRBJ2-1; D remains unclear. The CDR3 totals 11 residues. Germline loops: CDR1 MDHEN, CDR2 SYDVKM. Trimming shortened V by 5 bases and J by 9 bases, and 8 bases separated the two germline ends. The CDR3 DNA follows: TGTGCCAGCAGTGAGCGCGCTGAGCAGTTCTTC. The encoded protein is CASSERAEQFF.

This clone has more than one count but fewer than ten. The V call is TRBV29-1, the J call TRBJ2-2; 8 nucleotides agree with TRBD1. With V trimmed by 4 bases and J by 5 bases, 6 bases remained unmatched. Germline assignment: CDR1 SQVTM and CDR2 ANQGSEA. The CDR3 has 14 residues. The CDR3 nucleotides are TGCAGCGTTGGTTTAACAGGGGGTACCGGGGAGCTGTTTTTT. Translated, it gives CSVGLTGGTGELFF.

The rearrangement uses TRBV7-9 and TRBJ2-7; no reliable D call. CDR1 is SEHNR, CDR2 FQNEAQ, per germline (reference sequence). V was shortened by 6 bases and J by 4 bases, with 10 bases between the two germline ends. The CDR3 is 12 residues long. Written as DNA, the CDR3 is TGTGCCAGCAGATCCCTCCGATACGAGCAGTACTTC. This translates into CASRSLRYEQYF.

Points on this clone: A read error is likely here: a far larger clone is one base away. The genes are TRBV7-9 and TRBJ2-7, with D perhaps being TRBD1 or TRBD2 (7 bases each). The CDR3 loop spans 13 amino acids. Trimming pared 1 base from V and 12 bases from J, leaving 16 bases between. Germline-derived CDR1 and CDR2 are SEHNR and FQNEAQ (reference sequence). The CDR3 nucleotides are TGTGCCAGCAGCTTAGACCGACAGGGAGGGCTGTACTTC. Protein: CASSLDRQGGLYF.

V is TRBV28 and J is TRBJ1-5; D is undetermined. CDR1 is MDHEN and CDR2 is SYDVKM in the germline V gene. Trimming shortened V by 2 bases and J by 3 bases, and 11 bases separated the two germline ends. The CDR3 has 15 residues. The CDR3 loop is CASSLPHSFNQPQHF. As DNA, the CDR3 is TGTGCCAGCAGTTTACCCCACAGTTTCAATCAGCCCCAGCATTTT.

A single count supports this clone. The chain employs TRBV28 and TRBJ1-1, with a possible D match to TRBD1 (6 bases). V lost 7 bases, J lost 6 bases, and 18 bases lay in between. The CDR3 is 14 residues long. Germline CDR1 reads MDHEN; CDR2 reads SYDVKM. This CDR3 is CASTRGAPSSEAFF. CDR3 nucleotide sequence: TGTGCCAGCACACGGGGGGCACCCTCCTCTGAAGCTTTCTTT.

CDR3 region: CASSLTLRSYEQYF. DNA of the CDR3: TGTGCCAGCAGCCTTACCCTTCGCTCCTACGAGCAGTACTTC. The gene calls are TRBV5-6 and TRBJ2-7; D ambiguous. Trimming removed 4 bases from V and 0 bases from J, with 11 bases in between. This CDR3 has 14 amino acids. Germline V CDR1 and CDR2: SGHDT, YYEEEE.

This chain connects TRBV9 to TRBJ2-1; 12 nucleotides match TRBD2. Germline V gives CDR1 SGDLS, CDR2 YYNGEE. With 3 bases clipped from V and 7 bases from J, the junction kept 11 bases outside the gene matches. The CDR3 runs 17 residues. The CDR3 sequence is CASSAFPGTSGFNEQFF. CDR3 nucleotide sequence: TGTGCCAGCAGCGCCTTCCCCGGGACTAGCGGGTTTAATGAGCAGTTCTTC.

J is TRBJ1-2 and V is TRBV29-1; the D is unclear. The V end lost 3 bases, the J end lost 1 base, and 15 bases lay between the germline ends. The germline CDR1 and CDR2 sequences are SQVTM and ANQGSEA. The length of the CDR3 is 15 residues. The CDR3 nucleotides are TGCAGCGTTGAGTCCCGGGATCGGGGTAACTATGGCTACACCTTC. Translation gives CSVESRDRGNYGYTF.

This clone was counted between two and nine times. The chain uses TRBV4-1 and TRBJ2-1, with TRBD2 identical over 12 bases. Per the germline V gene, CDR1 is MGHRA and CDR2 is YSYEKL. V lost 1 base, J lost 6 bases, and 4 bases stayed unmatched. The length of the CDR3 is 16 residues. CDR3 in amino acids: CASSQGTSGISNEQFF. The CDR3 bases are TGCGCCAGCAGCCAAGGGACTAGCGGGATCAGCAATGAGCAGTTCTTC.

The gene calls are TRBV10-3 and TRBJ2-5; 7 nucleotides align to TRBD1. This CDR3 has 14 amino acids. V dropped 7 bases and J dropped 1; count of bases not matched to a gene: 6. Looked up from germline, CDR1 is ENHRY and CDR2 is SYGVKD. Here the CDR3 reads CAIKSDRIQETQYF. CDR3 nucleotides: TGTGCCATCAAATCGGACAGGATCCAAGAGACCCAGTACTTC.

The genes are TRBV5-6 and TRBJ2-3, with D unresolved. The CDR3 has 14 residues. Germline V gene lookup returns CDR1 SGHDT and CDR2 YYEEEE. Trimming left V 1 base short and J 2 bases short, with 8 bases between. The chain's CDR3 is CASSLTRPTDTQYF. The CDR3 DNA reads TGTGCCAGCAGCTTGACACGTCCCACAGATACGCAGTATTTT.

The chain uses TRBV4-1 and TRBJ2-4, with D possibly TRBD1 on 6 matching bases. Trimming removed 0 bases at V and 7 bases at J, with 16 bases between. The germline CDR1 and CDR2 sequences are MGHRA and YSYEKL. The CDR3 consists of 16 residues. The CDR3 DNA sequence: TGCGCCAGCAGCCAAGATTTCGACGGGACATGGAACATTCAGTACTTC. Translating it yields CASSQDFDGTWNIQYF.

The V and J genes are TRBV10-3 and TRBJ2-1; a possible D gene is TRBD2 (5 bases). Trimming pared 4 bases from V and 9 bases from J, leaving 13 bases between. From germline, CDR1 is ENHRY and CDR2 SYGVKD. The CDR3 extends over 13 amino acids. The chain's CDR3 is CAISGGLSGEQFF. In nucleotides, the CDR3 is TGTGCCATCAGTGGCGGGCTAAGTGGTGAGCAGTTCTTC.

This chain uses TRBV6-5 with TRBJ1-2, with TRBD1 matching 7 bases. Trimming at V came to 0 bases and at J to 3 bases, leaving 7 bases not matched to a gene. The CDR3 is 16 residues long. In germline, CDR1 is MNHEY, CDR2 SVGAGI. CDR3 region: CASSYSMGTDYYGYTF. The CDR3 bases are TGTGCCAGCAGTTACTCGATGGGGACAGATTACTATGGCTACACCTTC.